This entry lists 5 T cell receptor beta chains sequenced from one sample in a study of liver allograft versus peripheral blood T cells. In the study overall: Comparative analysis was performed on T cell receptor repertoires from transplanted livers and from recipients' peripheral blood.

TCRdb re-derived calls from the reads in MiXCR, one entry per CDR3 protein. The repertoire holds thousands of distinct CDR3 sequences, with 15% to 20% as singletons. These receptors all come from a human patient who had a liver transplant. Some T cells may be graft donor cells.

This clonotype occurred many times. The chain carries TRBV27 and TRBJ1-2; D is unresolved. The CDR3 is 13 residues long. Trimming cost V 4 bases and J 6 bases, with 12 bases left between them. CDR1 MNHEY and CDR2 SMNVEV come from the germline V gene (reference sequence). Here the CDR3 reads CASSYIQSDGYTF. The CDR3 DNA sequence: TGTGCCAGCAGTTATATCCAGTCAGATGGCTACACCTTC.

This clonotype has ten or more counts. V gene TRBV5-6 combines with J gene TRBJ1-2; D is possibly TRBD1 (6 bases). Trimming took 2 bases from V and 3 from J, leaving 11 bases between them. The germline gives CDR1 SGHDT, CDR2 YYEEEE. The CDR3 spans 14 residues. CDR3 coding DNA: TGTGCCAGCAGCTTCGGACAGTCCTACTATGGCTACACCTTC. It yields the protein CASSFGQSYYGYTF.

By sample share, this clonotype is medium-sized. The chain joins TRBV29-1 to TRBJ1-2, with 7 bases that match TRBD1. After removal of 0 bases from V and 3 bases from J, the junction contained 4 bases not matched to a gene. In germline, CDR1 is SQVTM, CDR2 ANQGSEA. CDR3 length: 14 residues. The CDR3 loop is CSVEDPGQYYGYTF. The CDR3 nucleotides are TGCAGCGTTGAAGATCCGGGACAGTACTATGGCTACACCTTC.

In its sample, this clonotype was seen many times. The chain couples TRBV6-1 to TRBJ1-2, with D perhaps TRBD1 (6 bases). The CDR3 contains 13 residues. V was pared by 6 bases and J by 4 bases, with 12 bases between. Germline loops: CDR1 MNHNS, CDR2 SASEGT. CDR3 nucleotides: TGTGCCAGCAGGGGGGCAGGGCCCTATGGCTACACCTTC. It yields the protein CASRGAGPYGYTF.

This clonotype came up once. At one end the junction does not follow the germline gene, possibly because of a read error. The chain employs TRBV15 and TRBJ2-1; a possible D gene is TRBD2 (5 bases). The CDR3 runs 12 residues. Per germline, CDR1 LNHNV and CDR2 YYDKDF (reference sequence). This CDR3 is CATSRDGGTSYF. CDR3 nucleotides: TGTGCCACCAGCAGGGATGGAGGAACGTCGTACTTC.